Listed here are 19 T cell receptor beta chains from one sample, sequenced in a study of Graves' ophthalmopathy and Graves' hyperthyroidism. CDR3 regions of TCR beta were amplified from RNA transcripts. A first-round RT-PCR used HTBI primers, followed by a second-round multiplex PCR. TCRdb reprocessed the multiplex PCR reads with MiXCR, giving one entry per CDR3 protein. Seen here are 200,000 to 300,000 distinct CDR3 sequences, 45% to 55% observed once, and the top ten hold around 43%. Material for sequencing was peripheral blood. The receptors were sampled from an adult man with Graves' ophthalmopathy.

This sequence joins TRBV5-1 and TRBJ2-7; 7 nucleotides match TRBD2. CDR3 size: 16 residues. Germline trimming cut 4 bases from V and 0 bases from J; bases unmatched to any gene: 10. Looked up from germline, CDR1 is SGHRS and CDR2 is YFSETQ. The CDR3 sequence is CASSDPAGLYSYEQYF. The CDR3 DNA is TGCGCCAGCAGCGACCCAGCGGGATTGTACTCCTACGAGCAGTACTTC.

The V call is TRBV19, the J call TRBJ1-2; unclear D gene. The CDR3 is 17 residues long. From germline, CDR1 is LNHDA and CDR2 SQIVND (reference sequence). Trimming left V 3 bases short and J 0 bases short, with 17 bases between. The CDR3, as DNA: TGTGCCAGTAGTATGGCGTTTTCCGGCATCCCTAACTATGGCTACACCTTC. Translated, it gives CASSMAFSGIPNYGYTF. The full variable domain, rest sourced from reference TRBV19 and TRBJ1-2, is DGGITQSPKYLFRKEGQNVTLSCEQNLNHDAMYWYRQDPGQGLRLIYYSQIVNDFQKGDIAEGYSVSREKKESFPLTVTSAQKNPTAFYLCASSMAFSGIPNYGYTFGSGTRLTVV.

This clonotype was observed a few times. The rearrangement joins TRBV9 to TRBJ2-5, with 10 nucleotides matching TRBD2. The CDR3 runs to 15 residues. CDR1 and CDR2 from the germline V gene are SGDLS and YYNGEE. Trimming removed 2 bases from V and 4 bases from J; junction bases left unmatched: 5. The CDR3 is CASSVSGGAGETQYF. For the CDR3, the DNA is TGTGCCAGCAGCGTGAGCGGGGGGGCGGGAGAGACCCAGTACTTC. Using reference TRBV9 and TRBJ2-5 for the parts outside the CDR3, the full variable domain is DSGVTQTPKHLITATGQRVTLRCSPRSGDLSVYWYQQSLDQGLQFLIQYYNGEERAKGNILERFSAQQFPDLHSELNLSSLELGDSALYFCASSVSGGAGETQYFGPGTRLLVL.

The chain carries TRBV15 and TRBJ1-2; 7 bases align to TRBD1. The CDR3 length is 12 residues. CDR1 is LNHNV, CDR2 YYDKDF, per germline (reference sequence). V was pared by 0 bases and J by 10 bases, with 2 bases of the junction left unmatched. CDR3 protein: CATSRDGTDYTF. CDR3 DNA sequence: TGTGCCACCAGCAGAGATGGGACAGACTACACCTTC.

The chain employs TRBV20-1 and TRBJ2-3; 13 nucleotides agree with TRBD2. This CDR3 is built from 16 residues. Germline CDR1 is DFQATT and CDR2 is SNEGSKA (reference sequence). V shed 4 bases, J shed 2 bases, and the junction held 6 bases outside the gene matches. CDR3 sequence: CSATQTSGGSTDTQYF. The CDR3 nucleotides are TGCAGTGCTACACAGACTAGCGGGGGGTCCACAGATACGCAGTATTTT.

This clonotype has only a few counts. CDR3 residues: CASSEALGGYEQYF. The CDR3 DNA reads TGTGCCAGCAGTGAAGCGCTGGGTGGCTACGAGCAGTACTTC. The gene calls are TRBV2 and TRBJ2-7; D not certain. Between the trimmed V and J ends, which lost 0 bases and 3 bases, there was a span of 9 bases. Germline V gives CDR1 SNHLY, CDR2 FYNNEI. This CDR3 spans 14 amino acids.

This clonotype has a handful of counts. The rearrangement joins TRBV6-1 to TRBJ2-6; D is unclear. Germline CDR1 MNHNS, CDR2 SASEGT. V shed 7 bases and J shed 0 bases, with 4 bases lying between them. CDR3 size: 13 residues. The CDR3 bases are TGTGCCAGCATCATCTCTGGGGCCAACGTCCTGACTTTC. This translates into CASIISGANVLTF.

The V call is TRBV29-1, the J call TRBJ2-7, with a tentative D call TRBD2 (6 bases). The DNA end is more similar to TRBJ2-4, so the J call may be wrong. Germline CDR1 and CDR2: SQVTM and ANQGSEA. The CDR3 loop spans 15 amino acids. CDR3 bases: TGCAGCGTTGAAGAGACGGGGAGGCCCAAAAACATTCAGTACTTC. Its protein is CSVEETGRPKNIQYF.

The table lists this clonotype with a few counts. The V and J genes are TRBV7-6 and TRBJ2-5; TRBD1 might be the D (6 bases). CDR1 and CDR2 from the germline V gene are SGHVS and FNYEAQ. CDR3 length equals 15 residues. V gave up 0 bases and J gave up 2 bases, with 10 bases separating them. Here the CDR3 reads CASSLAPQGQETQYF. The CDR3 DNA is TGTGCCAGCAGCTTAGCGCCGCAGGGGCAAGAGACCCAGTACTTC.

This clonotype was found a few times. The chain links TRBV15 to TRBJ2-6, with D possibly matching TRBD1 (6 bases). The CDR3 consists of 20 residues. With 0 bases removed from V and 1 base from J, the gap between germline ends came to 19 bases. Germline V gene data show CDR1 as LNHNV and CDR2 as YYDKDF (reference sequence). The CDR3: CATSRDIRGFDRSGANVLTF. The DNA of the CDR3 is TGTGCCACCAGCAGAGATATTCGCGGGTTCGACAGGTCTGGGGCCAACGTCCTGACTTTC. The full variable domain, its missing parts supplied by reference TRBV15 and TRBJ2-6, is DAMVIQNPRYQVTQFGKPVTLSCSQTLNHNVMYWYQQKSSQAPKLLFHYYDKDFNNEADTPDNFQSRRPNTSFCFLDIRSPGLGDTAMYLCATSRDIRGFDRSGANVLTFGAGSRLTVL.

The chain joins TRBV24-1 to TRBJ1-5; no definite D call. This CDR3 contains 16 residues. Germline loops: CDR1 KGHDR, CDR2 SFDVKD. Deletions cut 2 bases from V and 9 bases from J, with 19 bases between. This chain's CDR3 is CATSDSPIGDGVPQHF. CDR3 sequence (DNA): TGTGCCACCAGTGATTCCCCCATTGGAGATGGGGTGCCCCAGCATTTT.

As DNA, the CDR3 is TGTGCCAGCAGCCACCGGGCTAACTCCTACAATGAGCAGTTCTTC. The encoded protein is CASSHRANSYNEQFF. The chain joins TRBV7-6 to TRBJ2-1; no firm D call. The ends were cut back, 5 bases at V and 0 bases at J, with 11 bases in the middle. This CDR3 is 15 amino acids long. Germline-derived CDR1 and CDR2 are SGHVS and FNYEAQ.

In the case of this clonotype: The junction departs from germline at one end; a sequencing error may be responsible. This sequence joins TRBV9 and TRBJ1-6; D gene uncertain. This CDR3 spans 16 amino acids. Germline CDR1 and CDR2: SGDLS and YYNGEE. The CDR3 nucleotides are TGTGCCAGCAGTTCGGCGGGCAGCTCCTATAATTCGCCCCTCCACTTT. It translates to CASSSAGSSYNSPLHF.

The rearrangement uses TRBV9 and TRBJ1-6; possibly TRBD1 for D (6 bases). CDR3 length: 17 amino acids. Trimming left V 4 bases short and J 0 bases short, with 14 bases between. Germline assignment: CDR1 SGDLS and CDR2 YYNGEE. DNA of the CDR3: TGTGCCAGCAGCTTGAGGGGGACCAGCTCCTATAATTCACCCCTCCACTTT. It yields the protein CASSLRGTSSYNSPLHF.

The chain recombines TRBV10-3 with TRBJ2-5; TRBD2 matches 8 bases. Germline V gene sequence: CDR1 ENHRY, CDR2 SYGVKD. V shed 3 bases and J 3 bases; nucleotides not matched to a gene: 6. The CDR3 is 15 residues long. The CDR3 sequence is CAISDSGGRKETQYF. CDR3 DNA: TGTGCCATCAGTGACTCGGGGGGGCGGAAAGAGACCCAGTACTTC.

J is TRBJ2-7 and V is TRBV29-1; tentatively, D is TRBD1 (5 bases). The CDR3 is made up of 12 amino acids. From germline, CDR1 is SQVTM and CDR2 ANQGSEA. Trimming removed 5 bases from V and 5 bases from J, with 13 bases in between. The CDR3 DNA follows: TGCAGCGTTATACAGGTCGGCGACGAGCAGTACTTC. It encodes CSVIQVGDEQYF.

The chain is built from TRBV4-1 and TRBJ1-1; no definite D call. Per germline, CDR1 MGHRA and CDR2 YSYEKL. The CDR3 has 15 amino acids. With 1 base removed from V and 1 base from J, the gap between germline ends came to 10 bases. The CDR3 protein is CASSQVSTGNTEAFF. As DNA, the CDR3 is TGCGCCAGCAGCCAAGTCTCAACTGGGAACACTGAAGCTTTCTTT.

This clonotype was found many times. This rearrangement joins TRBV28 to TRBJ1-5; 12 bases are a match to TRBD1. The J segment lost 11 bases and the V segment lost 5 bases, leaving 10 bases of the junction unmatched. From germline, CDR1 is MDHEN and CDR2 SYDVKM. The CDR3 covers 15 residues. CDR3 protein: CASSGDRGRGWTQHF. The CDR3 DNA is TGTGCCAGCAGTGGGGACAGGGGGCGAGGTTGGACCCAGCATTTT. The whole variable domain, remainder taken from reference TRBV28 and TRBJ1-5, is DVKVTQSSRYLVKRTGEKVFLECVQDMDHENMFWYRQDPGLGLRLIYFSYDVKMKEKGDIPEGYSVSREKKERFSLILESASTNQTSMYLCASSGDRGRGWTQHFGDGTRLSIL.

The chain links TRBV12-3 or TRBV12-4 to TRBJ1-1, with no clear D. The V end was cut by 5 bases, the J end by 2 bases, with 15 bases between. This CDR3 comprises 15 residues. The CDR3, as DNA: TGTGCCAGCAGTCCCAAAGGACGGCTTAACACTGAAGCTTTCTTT. Amino acid sequence: CASSPKGRLNTEAFF.